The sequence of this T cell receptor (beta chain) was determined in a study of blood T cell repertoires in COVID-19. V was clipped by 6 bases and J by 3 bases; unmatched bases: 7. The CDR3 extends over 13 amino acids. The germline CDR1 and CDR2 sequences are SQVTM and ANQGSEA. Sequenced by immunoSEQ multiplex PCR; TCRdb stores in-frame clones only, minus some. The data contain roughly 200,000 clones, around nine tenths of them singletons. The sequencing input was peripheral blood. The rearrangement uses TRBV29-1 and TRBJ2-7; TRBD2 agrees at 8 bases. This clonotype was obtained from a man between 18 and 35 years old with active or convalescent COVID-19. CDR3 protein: CSVDSGIRYEQYF. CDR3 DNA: TGCAGCGTGGATAGCGGGATCCGCTACGAGCAGTACTTC.